Sequencing of this T cell receptor beta chain was carried out in a study of cytomegalovirus exposure and HLA in healthy donors (dated by TCRdb to between 2016 and 2019). A note on the overall study: An earlier analysis of several hundred of the donors reported 250 to 350 Gb of sequence data and 100 million to 140 million unique TCR beta sequences from 150 million to 200 million T cells. Roughly 300 gigabases of sequencing data and 70 million to 100 million unique TCR sequences were included in an early release covering around 600 HLA-typed donors. Among the approximately 400 genotyped donors, more than 70% belonged to the genetic ancestry cluster associated with self-reported Caucasian donors. The study was designed to test whether signatures of past pathogen exposure could be identified by cataloging public T cell receptors. The study profiled the T cell repertoires of fewer than 850 subjects by immunosequencing and related them to cytomegalovirus serostatus. A separate validation cohort of 100 to 150 different subjects was used in addition to the 666-subject first cohort. To predict cytomegalovirus infection status, the study combined high-throughput TCR immunosequencing, statistical association of individual TCRs with disease status, and machine learning. To study patterns of TCR occurrence, a later analysis re-analyzed previously published TCR beta repertoires from 700 or so donors and added high-resolution HLA genotyping. In the later analysis, no new phenotypic data were used to find candidate immune exposures; instead, reliance was placed on TCR beta sequences and their occurrence across donors. An earlier analysis of 450 to 750 of the donors used high-throughput TCR beta sequencing to judge whether each TCR beta V gene segment behaved as functional or pseudogenic. Alongside the repertoire data, information on donor age, sex, ethnicity and CMV serostatus was compiled. In a later genetic analysis, genome-wide SNP genotypes for about 60% of the 666 donors were used, and that subset was treated as a discovery cohort. Every discovery cohort repertoire had been produced on one sequencing platform. HLA typing covered class I and class II loci at four-digit resolution. The number of donors typed differed by locus, with about 629-630 for A, B, C, DRB1 and DQB1, around 560 for DQA1, some 570 for DPA1, and around 430 for DPB1. Four to six DR-DQ haplotypes were handled as single units for association and clustering because linkage in the cohort was strong. Across 300 to 500 genotyped donors of the cohort, an average of about 240,000 unique TCR beta nucleotide sequences per donor were sequenced, and approximately 19% of those sequences were non-productive. Broad study findings and their caveats: In both the original and validation cohorts, the classifier was reported to diagnose cytomegalovirus status with high specificity and sensitivity. According to a later analysis, most CMV-associated TCR beta chains appeared to be HLA-restricted, and the HLA associations seemed to be driven largely by CMV exposure. V-gene and J-gene trimming of TCR beta chains was associated with a missense DCLRE1C variant in a later genetic analysis, and the association was replicated in an independent cohort. In an earlier analysis of more than 450 of the donors, most TCR beta V segments were observed in productive rearrangements about 90% or about 30% of the time, broadly matching IMGT annotations. The earlier analysis of 587 of the donors excluded fewer than 20 rarely observed V segments, including chromosome 9 orphons, because counts were too low. CMV serostatus was the only immune exposure information available for the cohort. In a later analysis, HLA-associated TCR beta chains were found to be more clonally expanded and to have lower generation probabilities than equally common non-associated chains. Strong co-occurrence of HLA alleles, especially DR and DQ, made assigning TCR associations to individual alleles difficult. Some IMGT-functional V segments, including TRBV6-2 and TRBV6-3, could not be told apart with the 87-base-pair reads, so those segments were excluded. A few of the identified cytomegalovirus-associated TCR beta chains were confirmed in vitro to be specific for cytomegalovirus antigens. A further reported finding was that TCR beta sequences accurately predicted the HLA-A and HLA-B alleles for most subjects in the first cohort. According to the authors, the approach could potentially be generalized to other disease states and immunological phenotypes. Specific HLA alleles were associated with 18,000 or so TCR beta sequences at a false discovery rate of 0.05 in a later analysis. A group of highly shared sequence variants was considered likely to be a technical artifact of the sequencing pipeline. In a later analysis, the rate of TCR association differed among HLA loci, with DRB1 alleles having the most associated TCRs and HLA-C alleles having the fewest. Presence/absence analyses assumed roughly uniform sequencing depth across donors, an assumption that may not hold. Because HLA typing was unavailable for some donors at each locus, only the typed subset was used in association tests. Compared with the 666-donor mean, donors in an Asian-associated ancestry cluster had fewer N-insertions in productive TCRs, according to a later genetic analysis. Linkage disequilibrium might explain the correlated functional status among segregating V segments, but an unknown experimental factor could not be excluded. A total of roughly 160 TCR beta chains were listed by the study as associated with cytomegalovirus. Most TCR sequences were seen in very few donors, while some public TCRs were found in many individuals. This cohort had only TCR beta chains sequenced, and the lack of alpha or paired-chain data limited which features could be detected. A later analysis reported that several top co-occurrence clusters appeared linked to parvovirus B19, influenza, CMV and Epstein-Barr virus.

Worth noting for this clone: Which antigen it targets is not known. No base qualities exist here, and no much larger clone lies one base off it.

The cohort comprised some 730 healthy bone marrow donors. At the time of sampling, every cohort member was nominally healthy, though immune exposures that went unrecorded were likely present. The donor was CMV seropositive and was included in the group of around 300 seropositive cohort members. A peripheral blood sample was collected from each donor, and TCR beta sequencing was performed on peripheral blood mononuclear cells. The Qiagen DNeasy Blood Extraction Kit was used to extract genomic DNA from the blood cell samples. The germline V gene (reference sequence) sets CDR1 to SEHNR and CDR2 to FQNEAQ. The CDR3 has 16 amino acids, counting the end cysteine and phenylalanine. The retained sequence is limited to the CDR3, 48 bases, with the frame set at the first base. The junction shows trimming of 1 base on V and 4 bases on J, and the gene matches do not reach 4 bases of it. Library preparation was by the immunoSEQ multiplex PCR assay. A mixture of 60 forward primers for TCR Vbeta segments and 13 reverse primers for TCR Jbeta segments was used in the multiplex PCR. Amplification of the CDR3 region of rearranged TCR beta genes was performed with a multiplex PCR assay on genomic DNA. Amplified TCR beta libraries were sequenced as 87-base-pair reads on the Illumina HiSeq System. The published analysis was carried out like this. A later analysis counted some 80 million unique TCR beta chains across the 500 to 850 repertoires, and 9.5 million to 11 million of these chains were shared by at least two donors. To remove PCR and sequencing errors, raw reads were error-corrected and collapsed into unique sequences using a nearest-neighbor algorithm that merged closely related sequences. To assign V, D and J gene segments, CDR3 sequences were aligned to IMGT reference sequences. Each retained sequence needed at least a six-nucleotide match to both a V gene segment and a J gene segment. Rearrangements were called productive when the CDR3 lacked stop codons and stayed in frame with V and J; all others were non-productive. Following IMGT convention, CDR3 was defined as the stretch from the second conserved V-encoded cysteine up to the conserved J-encoded phenylalanine. The earlier analysis of 587 of the donors excluded sequences that lacked an unambiguous match to a single V gene segment. In an earlier analysis of several hundred of the donors, V segments were called functional above 56.7% productive rearrangements and were called segregating when the between-donor standard deviation exceeded 5%. To diagnose cytomegalovirus status from the catalog of TCR beta chain sequences, a statistical classification framework was built. V and J gene assignment, in a later analysis, came from comparing TCR nucleotide sequences with IMGT/GENE-DB human TR gene sequences. A later analysis assigned CDR3 sequences and most-parsimonious VDJ recombination scenarios with the TCRdist pipeline. A later analysis defined each TCR beta chain by its CDR3 amino acid sequence plus V-gene family, and excluded reads lacking a unique V-gene family. In a later analysis, a few hundred highly shared, low-generation-probability nucleotide sequences were removed to address suspected cross-contamination and a sequencing artifact. In a later analysis, a clonal expansion index was calculated for each public chain from normalized within-repertoire ranks of inferred template counts. A later analysis computed generation probabilities with a VDJ recombination model fitted to out-of-frame rearrangements, and checked the results against IGoR. In a later analysis, TCR-TCR, TCR-HLA and TCR-CMV co-occurrence was scored with hypergeometric tests, and a repertoire-size bias correction was applied to TCR pairs. False discovery rates were estimated in a later analysis by permuting HLA or CMV assignments 20 times. In a later analysis, co-occurring TCRs were grouped using DBSCAN, and TCRdist sequence similarity was added for clustering within HLA-allele-positive subsets. For co-occurrence clustering, repertoires with fewer than 30,000 or more than 120,000 public chains were excluded, along with about five repertoires with anomalous nucleotide sharing. TCRdb stores this immuneACCESS table with in-frame sequences only. Part of the clones is absent; in the studies checked, under half of the shortfall reflects unresolved V genes, and no reason is known for the rest. V and J calls and clone size come straight from that table; D and trimming were deduced from the DNA. Within this sample are fewer than 100,000 clones, with around 78% of them counted one time only. Jointly, the top ten make up 2% to 3% of the sample.

Rearrangement joined TRBV7-9 to TRBJ2-6, and 7 junction bases match TRBD2. The sequenced material came from PBMCs. The TCR comes from a male donor in good health and CMV-seropositive. The CDR3 protein is CASSLVGGEGANVLTF. The nucleotides are TGTGCCAGCAGCTTAGTGGGGGGGGAGGGGGCCAACGTCCTGACTTTC.